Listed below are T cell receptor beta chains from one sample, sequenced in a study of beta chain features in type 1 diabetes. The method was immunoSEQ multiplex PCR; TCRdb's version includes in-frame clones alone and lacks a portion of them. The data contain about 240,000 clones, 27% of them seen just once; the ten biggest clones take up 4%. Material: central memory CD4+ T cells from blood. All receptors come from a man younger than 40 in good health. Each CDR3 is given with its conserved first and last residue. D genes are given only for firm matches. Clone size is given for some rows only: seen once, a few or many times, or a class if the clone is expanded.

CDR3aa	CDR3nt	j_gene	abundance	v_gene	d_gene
CASSHQRGGNEQFF	TGTGCCAGCAGTCACCAGCGGGGAGGTAATGAGCAGTTCTTC	TRBJ2-1	NA	TRBV6-6	TRBD2
CAWTKTGNTEAFF	TGTGCCTGGACCAAGACAGGGAACACTGAAGCTTTCTTT	TRBJ1-1	NA	TRBV30	NA
CATGGLAGGGTGTDTQYF	TGTGCCACCGGTGGACTAGCGGGAGGCGGCACTGGCACAGATACGCAGTATTTT	TRBJ2-3	NA	TRBV28	TRBD2
CASSARGRDNEQFF	TGTGCCAGCTCAGCCCGCGGGAGAGACAATGAGCAGTTCTTC	TRBJ2-1	NA	TRBV18	TRBD2
CASSLEGTVSSGANVLTF	TGTGCCAGCAGCTTAGAAGGGACAGTCTCCTCTGGGGCCAACGTCCTGACTTTC	TRBJ2-6	few	TRBV7-6	TRBD1
CASSSPPGLNTGELFF	TGTGCCAGCAGCTCCCCGCCAGGCCTGAACACCGGGGAGCTGTTTTTT	TRBJ2-2	few	TRBV7-9	NA
CAWSAGTEETQYF	TGTGCCTGGAGCGCCGGGACAGAAGAGACCCAGTACTTC	TRBJ2-5	NA	TRBV30	TRBD1
CASSLYGGGEKLFF	TGTGCCAGCAGTTTATACGGGGGCGGAGAAAAACTGTTTTTT	TRBJ1-4	NA	TRBV28	NA
CATSREASGAYEQYF	TGTGCCACCAGCAGAGAGGCCAGCGGGGCCTACGAGCAGTACTTC	TRBJ2-7	once	TRBV15	TRBD2
CASSSGHVEQYF	TGTGCCAGCTCATCGGGACACGTCGAGCAGTACTTC	TRBJ2-7	few	TRBV18	NA
CASSRDEVEQYF	TGTGCCAGCAGTAGGGACGAAGTGGAGCAGTACTTC	TRBJ2-7	NA	TRBV6-6	NA
CAASRQSLSGNTIYF	TGTGCCGCCTCGCGACAGTCTCTCTCTGGAAACACCATATATTTT	TRBJ1-3	many	TRBV10-3	NA
CASSYGGSDTQYF	TGTGCCAGCAGTTACGGGGGGAGTGATACGCAGTATTTT	TRBJ2-3	few	TRBV2	TRBD2
CASSGGGPKNIQYF	TGTGCCAGCAGCGGAGGGGGACCCAAAAACATTCAGTACTTC	TRBJ2-4	NA	TRBV7-9	NA
CAWSALAGSYNEQFF	TGTGCCTGGAGTGCTCTAGCGGGCTCCTACAATGAGCAGTTCTTC	TRBJ2-1	NA	TRBV30	TRBD2
CASRAPLTHQYF	TGTGCCAGCAGGGCACCTCTGACACACCAGTACTTC	TRBJ2-5	NA	TRBV6-6	NA
CASSQGLYGYTF	TGTGCCAGCAGCCAAGGACTCTATGGCTACACCTTC	TRBJ1-2	few	TRBV4-2	NA
CAISESRDGNNEQFF	TGTGCCATCAGTGAGTCCCGGGACGGTAACAATGAGCAGTTCTTC	TRBJ2-1	NA	TRBV10-3	NA
CASSPGQGMRGGTDTQYF	TGTGCCAGCAGCCCGGGACAGGGAATGCGTGGCGGCACAGATACGCAGTATTTT	TRBJ2-3	few	TRBV5-6	TRBD1
CASSSQGATLMGETQYF	TGTGCCAGCAGCTCCCAAGGGGCGACTCTTATGGGGGAGACCCAGTACTTC	TRBJ2-5	few	TRBV7-2	NA
CASRGRARNTDTQYF	TGTGCCAGCAGAGGACGGGCGAGGAACACAGATACGCAGTATTTT	TRBJ2-3	NA	TRBV2	NA
CASSQPDMNEQFF	TGCGCCAGCAGCCAACCCGATATGAATGAGCAGTTCTTC	TRBJ2-1	NA	TRBV4-1	NA
CASKIAGGIETQYF	TGTGCCAGCAAAATAGCGGGAGGCATAGAGACCCAGTACTTC	TRBJ2-5	many	TRBV28	TRBD2
CASRGTVEQFF	TGTGCCAGCAGGGGGACGGTTGAGCAGTTCTTC	TRBJ2-1	NA	TRBV2	NA
CASSEARHTGELFF	TGTGCCAGCAGTGAAGCGCGACACACCGGGGAGCTGTTTTTT	TRBJ2-2	NA	TRBV6-1	NA
CASGTGENSPLHF	TGTGCCAGTGGGACAGGGGAAAATTCACCCCTCCACTTT	TRBJ1-6	few	TRBV2	TRBD1
CATSPGAGGGHTDTQYF	TGTGCCACCAGCCCCGGCGCGGGCGGGGGCCACACAGATACGCAGTATTTT	TRBJ2-3	many	TRBV15	NA
CASSLNTGDTQYF	TGTGCCAGCAGCTTAAATACGGGAGATACGCAGTATTTT	TRBJ2-3	NA	TRBV11-3	NA
CASSLGGRSSGNTIYF	TGTGCCAGCAGCTTAGGTGGCAGGAGCTCTGGAAACACCATATATTTT	TRBJ1-3	NA	TRBV7-2	NA
CASSLGAGAYEQYF	TGTGCCAGCAGCTTAGGAGCGGGAGCCTACGAGCAGTACTTC	TRBJ2-7	NA	TRBV7-8	TRBD2
CASSSGDRGWETQYF	TGTGCCAGCAGCTCGGGGGACAGGGGCTGGGAGACCCAGTACTTC	TRBJ2-5	few	TRBV7-9	TRBD1
CASSLDEKLFF	TGTGCCAGCAGCTTGGATGAAAAACTGTTTTTT	TRBJ1-4	NA	TRBV7-2	NA
CAWSSSSSGIPGELFF	TGTGCCTGGAGTTCCTCTTCATCAGGGATCCCCGGGGAGCTGTTTTTT	TRBJ2-2	NA	TRBV30	NA
CASSQGWVTDTQYF	TGTGCCAGCAGCCAAGGATGGGTAACAGATACGCAGTATTTT	TRBJ2-3	few	TRBV14	NA
CSARAADGYTF	TGCAGCGCCCGGGCGGCGGACGGCTACACCTTC	TRBJ1-2	few	TRBV29-1	NA
CASSAGTSQSYNEQFF	TGTGCCAGCAGCGCGGGGACTAGCCAATCCTACAATGAGCAGTTCTTC	TRBJ2-1	few	TRBV7-9	TRBD2
CASSISGGASNTQYF	TGTGCCAGCAGCATTAGCGGGGGGGCCTCTAATACGCAGTATTTT	TRBJ2-3	few	TRBV11-2	TRBD2
CASSLLNSPLHF	TGTGCCAGCAGCCTACTTAATTCACCCCTCCACTTT	TRBJ1-6	NA	TRBV7-2	NA
CASSPGQNTGELFF	TGCGCCAGCAGCCCGGGACAGAACACCGGGGAGCTGTTTTTT	TRBJ2-2	NA	TRBV4-1	NA
CASSIMGFPLF	TGTGCCAGTAGTATTATGGGGTTTCCGCTCTTC	TRBJ2-1	NA	TRBV19	NA
CASSPGTAKETQYF	TGCGCCAGCAGCCCCGGGACAGCGAAAGAGACCCAGTACTTC	TRBJ2-5	NA	TRBV5-1	TRBD1
CASSFNRGTEAFF	TGTGCCAGCAGCTTTAACAGGGGCACTGAAGCTTTCTTT	TRBJ1-1	once	TRBV7-2	TRBD1
CASSPKVDRGRDQYF	TGTGCCAGCAGCCCAAAGGTGGACAGAGGAAGGGACCAGTACTTC	TRBJ2-5	NA	TRBV7-2	NA
CATSRAGRMTSTDTQYF	TGTGCCACCAGCAGAGCAGGACGGATGACTAGCACAGATACGCAGTATTTT	TRBJ2-3	many	TRBV15	NA
CASSLFGTGYEQYF	TGTGCCAGCAGTTTGTTCGGGACAGGTTACGAGCAGTACTTC	TRBJ2-7	few	TRBV28	TRBD1
CASSEAEAFREQFF	TGTGCCAGCAGCGAGGCGGAAGCATTCAGGGAGCAGTTCTTC	TRBJ2-1	NA	TRBV7-9	NA